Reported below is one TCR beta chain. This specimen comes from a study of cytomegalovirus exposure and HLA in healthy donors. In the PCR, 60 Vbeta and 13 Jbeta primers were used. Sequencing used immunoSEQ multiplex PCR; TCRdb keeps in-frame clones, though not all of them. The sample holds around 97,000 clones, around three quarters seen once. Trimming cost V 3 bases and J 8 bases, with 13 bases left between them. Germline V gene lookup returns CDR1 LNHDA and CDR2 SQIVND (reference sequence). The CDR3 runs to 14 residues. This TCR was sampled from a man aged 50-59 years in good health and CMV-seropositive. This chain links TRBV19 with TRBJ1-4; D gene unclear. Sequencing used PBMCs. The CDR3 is CASSMGMGGEKLFF. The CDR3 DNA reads TGTGCCAGTAGTATGGGTATGGGAGGCGAAAAACTGTTTTTT.